These 23 T cell receptor beta chains originate from one sample sequenced in a study of blood T cell repertoires in COVID-19. Repertoires were generated with immunoSEQ multiplex PCR, while TCRdb's copy carries only in-frame clones and drops some. The table records 150,000 to 200,000 clones, approximately 91% of them present only once. Sequencing was done on a sample of peripheral blood. Every receptor here comes from a man aged 18-30 years with acute or convalescent COVID-19.

The CDR3 region has the DNA TGCGCCAGCATGGGGATGGGGGGGACTGAAGCTTTCTTT. Its protein is CASMGMGGTEAFF. The rearrangement joins TRBV4-1 to TRBJ1-1; tentatively, D is TRBD1 (5 bases). V was cut by 7 bases and J by 5 bases, with 14 bases left in between. This CDR3 region has 13 residues. Looked up from germline, CDR1 is MGHRA and CDR2 is YSYEKL.

The chain carries TRBV7-9 and TRBJ2-1, with TRBD2 identical over 7 bases. V lost 5 bases and J lost 8; bases outside the gene matches: 12. The V gene's germline CDR1 is SEHNR and CDR2 FQNEAQ (reference sequence). This CDR3 comprises 15 residues. CDR3 DNA: TGTGCCAGCAGCCTCGGGGTGCGGGAGCTTGATGAGCAGTTCTTC. It yields the protein CASSLGVRELDEQFF.

The CDR3 DNA follows: TGTGCCAGCAGTCTCCCGGGACAGGGGGCCCTCCAGTTCTTC. It is translated as CASSLPGQGALQFF. This chain uses TRBV6-5 with TRBJ2-1, with 12 bases matching TRBD1. V was clipped by 5 bases and J by 13 bases; unmatched bases: 9. The CDR3 sequence is 14 residues long. CDR1 is MNHEY, CDR2 SVGAGI, per germline.

The V call is TRBV6-1, the J call TRBJ2-7; D is ambiguous. The CDR3 covers 14 residues. Per germline, CDR1 MNHNS and CDR2 SASEGT. Trimming shortened V by 0 bases and J by 4 bases, and 10 bases separated the two germline ends. This CDR3 is CASSEATPIYEQYF. CDR3 sequence (DNA): TGTGCCAGCAGTGAAGCGACTCCAATATACGAGCAGTACTTC.

This clone appeared once. The V gene is TRBV5-1, the J gene TRBJ1-1; no clear D. The ends were cut back, 6 bases at V and 3 bases at J, with 15 bases in the middle. Per germline, CDR1 SGHRS and CDR2 YFSETQ. This CDR3 contains 14 residues. CDR3 loop: CASTDSRVHTEAFF. CDR3 sequence (DNA): TGCGCCAGCACGGACTCTAGGGTTCACACTGAAGCTTTCTTT.

V is TRBV10-3 and J is TRBJ2-2; perhaps TRBD2 as D (5 bases). In germline, CDR1 is ENHRY, CDR2 SYGVKD. The length of the CDR3 is 14 residues. Trimming removed 3 bases at V and 3 bases at J, with 8 bases between. The CDR3 bases are TGTGCCATCAGTGACGGGATTTACACCGGGGAGCTGTTTTTT. Protein product: CAISDGIYTGELFF.

The rearrangement joins TRBV7-8 to TRBJ2-2, with D perhaps matching TRBD2 (6 bases). Per the germline V gene, CDR1 is SGHVS and CDR2 is FQNEAQ. The V end was cut by 4 bases, the J end by 4 bases, with 13 bases between. CDR3 length: 15 amino acids. Here the CDR3 DNA reads TGTGCCAGCAGCTCCCCGGGTAGCGGCACCGGGGAGCTGTTTTTT. It yields the protein CASSSPGSGTGELFF.

This sequence joins TRBV19 and TRBJ2-1, with TRBD1 identical over 7 bases. From germline, CDR1 is LNHDA and CDR2 SQIVND (reference sequence). This CDR3 comprises 12 residues. V was clipped by 6 bases and J by 10 bases; unmatched bases: 6. CDR3 DNA: TGTGCCAGTAGCATGGACAGGAGAGAGCAGTTCTTC. This gives the protein CASSMDRREQFF.

This rearrangement joins TRBV20-1 to TRBJ2-7; 13 positions agree with TRBD2. The CDR3 is 14 amino acids. Germline V gives CDR1 DFQATT, CDR2 SNEGSKA (reference sequence). The V gene end was trimmed by 3 bases and the J gene end by 6 bases; junction bases not matched to a gene: 5. Here the CDR3 reads CSASGGLAGVEQYF. DNA of the CDR3: TGCAGTGCTAGTGGCGGACTAGCGGGAGTCGAGCAGTACTTC.

V and J are TRBV27 and TRBJ1-1; tentative D call: TRBD1 (5 bases). The V gene lost 3 bases and the J gene lost 3 bases, with 11 bases spanning the gap. CDR3 length equals 14 residues. CDR1 is MNHEY and CDR2 is SMNVEV in the germline V gene (reference sequence). Written as DNA, the CDR3 is TGTGCCAGCAGTTTGGAAAGGGGTTACACTGAAGCTTTCTTT. This encodes CASSLERGYTEAFF.

This chain connects TRBV6-5 to TRBJ1-6, with D uncertain. The CDR3 sequence is 15 residues long. The germline CDR1 and CDR2 sequences are MNHEY and SVGAGI. The germline V and J ends were trimmed by 7 bases and 4 bases, with 14 bases remaining between them. The CDR3: CASNPKPGYNSPLHF. The DNA for the CDR3 is TGTGCCAGCAATCCCAAACCCGGGTATAATTCACCCCTCCACTTT.

This clone appeared a few times. The chain recombines TRBV25-1 with TRBJ1-2; 7 bases match TRBD1. The CDR3 runs 17 residues. From germline, CDR1 is MGHDK and CDR2 SYGVNS. Losses at the gene ends were 4 bases for V and 4 bases for J; bases not matched to a gene: 15. The CDR3, as DNA: TGTGCCAGCAGTGCGGCTGTGACAGGGAGTTGGGCCTATGGCTACACCTTC. Protein sequence: CASSAAVTGSWAYGYTF.

The V and J genes are TRBV14 and TRBJ2-1, with D maybe TRBD1 (7 bases). V lost 4 bases, J lost 5 bases, and 18 bases lay in between. Per germline, CDR1 SGHDN and CDR2 FVKESK. The CDR3 length is 16 residues. The CDR3 nucleotides are TGTGCCAGCAGCCTTAGACAGGGACTCCGAAACAATGAGCAGTTCTTC. It yields the protein CASSLRQGLRNNEQFF.

The CDR3 DNA reads TGTGCCAGCAGTTCGGGAGGCACTGAAGCTTTCTTT. Protein: CASSSGGTEAFF. The rearrangement links TRBV27 to TRBJ1-1; D is unresolved. In germline, CDR1 is MNHEY, CDR2 SMNVEV (reference sequence). The CDR3 covers 12 residues. V was clipped by 4 bases and J by 4 bases, with 7 bases between them.

This clone was seen only once. V gene TRBV19 combines with J gene TRBJ1-4; D remains ambiguous. CDR3 length: 13 residues. Trimming took off 5 bases at V and 7 bases at J, with 11 bases between the two ends. Looked up from germline, CDR1 is LNHDA and CDR2 is SQIVND (reference sequence). CDR3 amino acids: CASSSARGEKLFF. The CDR3 DNA is TGTGCCAGTAGTTCCGCTCGCGGTGAAAAACTGTTTTTT. Drawing the rest from reference TRBV19 and TRBJ1-4, the complete variable domain is DGGITQSPKYLFRKEGQNVTLSCEQNLNHDAMYWYRQDPGQGLRLIYYSQIVNDFQKGDIAEGYSVSREKKESFPLTVTSAQKNPTAFYLCASSSARGEKLFFGSGTQLSVL.

The chain has TRBV2 and TRBJ1-5; D might be TRBD1 (5 bases). The ends were cut back, 8 bases at V and 0 bases at J, with 11 bases in the middle. Germline CDR1 is SNHLY and CDR2 is FYNNEI. The CDR3 covers 14 residues. The CDR3 loop is CASLEGYSNQPQHF. The CDR3 DNA reads as TGTGCCAGCTTGGAGGGGTATAGCAATCAGCCCCAGCATTTT.

The rearrangement joins TRBV27 to TRBJ2-1, with D maybe TRBD1 (6 bases). Trimming removed 4 bases at V and 7 bases at J, with 8 bases between. The CDR3 contains 12 residues. Per germline, CDR1 MNHEY and CDR2 SMNVEV (reference sequence). The CDR3 bases are TGTGCCAGCAGTTCTCAGGGGAATGAGCAGTTCTTC. This gives the protein CASSSQGNEQFF.

V gene TRBV7-9 combines with J gene TRBJ2-1; TRBD2 matches at 16 bases. This CDR3 contains 17 residues. V shed 5 bases and J 7 bases; nucleotides not matched to a gene: 8. The V gene's germline CDR1 is SEHNR and CDR2 FQNEAQ (reference sequence). The DNA for the CDR3 is TGTGCCAGCAGCGTGGGACTAGCGGGGGGGCAGGAAAATGAGCAGTTCTTC. This encodes CASSVGLAGGQENEQFF. The whole variable domain, filled in from reference TRBV7-9 and TRBJ2-1, reads DTGVSQNPRHKITKRGQNVTFRCDPISEHNRLYWYRQTLGQGPEFLTYFQNEAQLEKSRLLSDRFSAERPKGSFSTLEIQRTEQGDSAMYLCASSVGLAGGQENEQFFGPGTRLTVL.

The V and J genes are TRBV30 and TRBJ2-7, with 9 bases aligning to TRBD1. The CDR3 length is 16 residues. J was trimmed by 2 bases and V by 4 bases; bases with no gene match: 12. Germline values: CDR1 GTSNPN, CDR2 SVGIG (reference sequence). CDR3 sequence reads: CAWNRGPSRGAYEQYF. Here the CDR3 DNA reads TGTGCCTGGAACAGGGGGCCCTCGAGGGGAGCCTACGAGCAGTACTTC.

Only a few counts were recorded for this clone. This chain links TRBV7-2 with TRBJ1-5, with a weak D call TRBD1 (5 bases). Germline lookup yields CDR1 SGHTA and CDR2 FQGNSA. The CDR3 is 16 amino acids. The V gene lost 3 bases and the J gene lost 2 bases, with 14 bases spanning the gap. For the CDR3, the DNA is TGTGCCAGCAGCTTCTGGACATCTATTGGCAATCAGCCCCAGCATTTT. This codes for CASSFWTSIGNQPQHF. The entire variable domain, with the rest obtained from reference TRBV7-2 and TRBJ1-5, is as follows: GAGVSQSPSNKVTEKGKDVELRCDPISGHTALYWYRQSLGQGLEFLIYFQGNSAPDKSGLPSDRFSAERTGGSVSTLTIQRTQQEDSAVYLCASSFWTSIGNQPQHFGDGTRLSIL.

The J gene is TRBJ2-5, the V gene TRBV6-5; D is possibly TRBD2 (5 bases). Trimming left V 2 bases short and J 5 bases short, with 15 bases between. The CDR3 is 15 residues long. The germline V gene has CDR1 MNHEY and CDR2 SVGAGI. The DNA of the CDR3 is TGTGCCAGCAGTTACCGTAGTGGAGGCGGGGAGACCCAGTACTTC. Translated: CASSYRSGGGETQYF.

The chain joins TRBV30 to TRBJ2-7, with D unresolved. The CDR3 covers 14 residues. The germline V and J ends were trimmed by 0 bases and 6 bases, with 15 bases remaining between them. Germline V gene sequence: CDR1 GTSNPN, CDR2 SVGIG (reference sequence). This CDR3 reads CAWSVATISSEQYF. CDR3 sequence (DNA): TGTGCCTGGAGTGTAGCGACCATTTCAAGCGAGCAGTACTTC.

The V call is TRBV12-5, the J call TRBJ1-2, with TRBD1 matching over 8 bases. Germline CDR1 reads LGHNT; CDR2 reads FRNRAP. The CDR3 extends over 14 amino acids. The junction had 6 bases not matched to a gene; V was cut back by 6 bases and J by 3 bases. The CDR3 protein is CASGLGQGDYGYTF. The CDR3 DNA is TGTGCTAGTGGCCTTGGACAGGGCGACTATGGCTACACCTTC.